The sequence of this T cell receptor (beta chain) was determined in a study of kidney transplant recipient with SARS-CoV-2 infection. This clonotype was counted many times. Each CDR3 protein gets one entry after TCRdb re-called the reads with MiXCR. The sample gives 200,000 to 300,000 distinct CDR3 sequences, more than 25% of which show up once; 7% to 8% is in the top ten. This receptor was taken from a male patient younger than 45 who had COVID-19 and was a kidney transplant recipient. Some T cells here may be from the graft donor. Here the sequenced sample was a blood sample, taken at baseline and between days 110 and 120 from a kidney transplant recipient.

The CDR3 DNA reads TGTGCCAGCAGTGTTAACAGGGGGAAAAATGAAAAACTGTTTTTT. It specifies CASSVNRGKNEKLFF. The genes are TRBV2 and TRBJ1-4, with 8 positions matching TRBD1. The CDR3 length is 15 residues. The germline CDR1 and CDR2 sequences are SNHLY and FYNNEI. The junction had 6 bases not matched to a gene; V was cut back by 4 bases and J by 5 bases.